What follows describes a single TCR beta chain. Its antigen is currently unknown. This sample stems from a study of CXCR3-negative and CXCR3-positive naive CD8 T cells. Overall study findings and caveats: Naive cells that were CXCR3-positive had more hydrophobic TRB CDR3s (compared with CXCR3-negative naive cells). Both of the naive subsets showed about the same high diversity, but memory CD8+ cells had much less.

Libraries were UMI-labeled 5' RACE TRB cDNA. Reanalyzing the 5' RACE reads, TCRdb keeps one entry per CDR3 protein, without DNA. The repertoire table contains tens of thousands of distinct CDR3 sequences. The sample consisted of naive CXCR3+ CD8+ T cells from blood. Subset meaning: CD45RO-CCR7+CD27+CD95- naive CD8+ T cells expressing CXCR3 (TNR3+). The sequence was collected from a human donor in good health. Some clones in this sample may be carry-over from other donors' samples.

CDR3 sequence reads: CASSMTGSGEAFF. The gene calls are TRBV6-5 and TRBJ1-1; TCRdb calls TRBD1, which cannot be checked without DNA. The CDR3 is made up of 13 amino acids. Germline V gene lookup returns CDR1 MNHEY and CDR2 SVGAGI.